A selection of T cell receptor beta chains follows, all from one sample in a study of T-cell memory formation after mild COVID-19. TCRdb recomputed calls from the 5' RACE reads with MiXCR, one row per CDR3 protein. The table shows some 48,000 distinct CDR3 sequences, with approximately 12% occurring only once. The sequenced sample was PBMCs or a T cell subset sorted from them (not recorded which). Receptors originate from a man younger than 30 who had mild COVID-19 (a few samples of this study predate the infection). Cell type and time point are not known. CDR3s include the opening cysteine and the closing phenylalanine or tryptophan. Each record gives: J gene, D gene, V gene, clone size, CDR3 DNA, CDR3 protein. D genes are given only for firm matches. Rows give clone size only sometimes, using once, few, many, or a class for an expanded clone.

>TRBJ2-2|NA|TRBV12-3/TRBV12-4|many
TGTGCCAGCAGTTTCGGCTTAAACACCGGGGAGCTGTTTTTT
CASSFGLNTGELFF
>TRBJ1-2|NA|TRBV5-1|few
TGCGCCAGCAGTAGGGACCAAGCTAACTATGGCTACACCTTC
CASSRDQANYGYTF
>TRBJ1-5|TRBD1|TRBV4-1|many
TGCGCCAGCAGCCAGCCGGGACAGGGTCCCAATCAGCCCCAGCATTTT
CASSQPGQGPNQPQHF
>TRBJ1-1|NA|TRBV20-1|NA
TGCAGTGCTAAAGGGGGGCGGGCTGAAGCTTTCTTT
CSAKGGRAEAFF
>TRBJ1-4|NA|TRBV6-4|few
TGTGCCAGCAGTGGGGGGCTTGCTAATGAAAAACTGTTTTTT
CASSGGLANEKLFF
>TRBJ1-2|NA|TRBV6-5|many
TGTGCCAGCAGTTACTCACGGGCAACTGTCGGCTACACCTTC
CASSYSRATVGYTF
>TRBJ2-3|NA|TRBV20-1|many
TGCAGAACAGCGGAACTTTTCACAGATACGCAGTATTTT
CRTAELFTDTQYF
>TRBJ1-5|NA|TRBV29-1|NA
TGCAGCGTGGCCCCCGGGGGCCTCAATCAGCCCCAGCATTTT
CSVAPGGLNQPQHF
>TRBJ1-6|NA|TRBV6-2/TRBV6-3|few
TGTGCCAGCACGCGAGAGACCTATAATTCACCCCTCCACTTT
CASTRETYNSPLHF
>TRBJ1-1|NA|TRBV20-1|few
TGCAGTGCCCCCGACAGGAGGATGACTGAAGCTTTCTTT
CSAPDRRMTEAFF
>TRBJ2-3|NA|TRBV9|few
TGTGCCAGCAGCGCGATGGGGGGACACACAGATACGCAGTATTTT
CASSAMGGHTDTQYF
>TRBJ2-2|NA|TRBV6-5|NA
TGTGCCAGCAAAGGGGCAGTCAACACCGGGGAGCTGTTTTTT
CASKGAVNTGELFF
>TRBJ2-1|NA|TRBV20-1|many
TGCAGTGCGAGGACGGGGCGGAGGGACAATGAGCAGTTCTTC
CSARTGRRDNEQFF
>TRBJ2-3|NA|TRBV4-3|medium-sized
TGCGCCAGCAGCCAAGATATAGGGACTTCAAGCACAGATACGCAGTATTTT
CASSQDIGTSSTDTQYF
>TRBJ2-1|TRBD2|TRBV6-2/TRBV6-3|few
TGTGCCAGCAGTTACTTGCTTTTGGGACTAGCGGGGGGGTTCAATGAGCAGTTCTTC
CASSYLLLGLAGGFNEQFF
>TRBJ2-4|TRBD1|TRBV28|few
TGTGCCAGCAGTCGGGCGGGACAGGGGGTACCGGCCAAAAACATTCAGTACTTC
CASSRAGQGVPAKNIQYF
>TRBJ2-2|TRBD2|TRBV3-1|NA
TGTGCCAGCAGCTCGGGTAGCGGGGGAGGCACCGGGGAGCTGTTTTTT
CASSSGSGGGTGELFF
>TRBJ2-2|NA|TRBV6-2/TRBV6-3|NA
TGTGCCAGCAGTTATCCGTCCACCGGGGAGCTGTTTTTT
CASSYPSTGELFF
>TRBJ2-7|NA|TRBV7-2|few
TGTGCCAGCAGCCCTGCCAGGGCCCCCTACGAGCAGTACTTC
CASSPARAPYEQYF
>TRBJ2-3|TRBD2|TRBV24-1|NA
TGTGCCACCAGTGACACCGGGGGGGCTAGCACAGATACGCAGTATTTT
CATSDTGGASTDTQYF
>TRBJ1-1|TRBD1|TRBV20-1|few
TGCAGTGCTCCAATTCCGGGACAGGGACAAGCTTTCTTT
CSAPIPGQGQAFF
>TRBJ1-1|NA|TRBV12-3/TRBV12-4|NA
TGTGCCAGCAGTCCGCAGACAGACTTAGGCACTGAAGCTTTCTTT
CASSPQTDLGTEAFF
>TRBJ2-3|NA|TRBV7-2|many
TGTGCCAGCACCCAGATTTCGGGACGCCCAGACGCAGATACGCAGTATTTT
CASTQISGRPDADTQYF
>TRBJ1-1|NA|TRBV5-1|NA
TGCGCCAGCAGCTTCCATGGTATCGGGAGTGGGGCTTTCTTT
CASSFHGIGSGAFF
>TRBJ2-1|NA|TRBV6-1|NA
TGTGCCAGCATCCAATTGTTCCGCGGGGCAGGCAATGAGCAGTTCTTC
CASIQLFRGAGNEQFF
>TRBJ2-1|NA|TRBV5-1|few
TGCGCCAGCAGCCCCCTAGGGCAAGGGGTAGAGAGGTTCTTC
CASSPLGQGVERFF
>TRBJ1-2|NA|TRBV20-1|many
TGCAGTGCTAGAGATTCCGGGGGCCTCGGCTACACCTTC
CSARDSGGLGYTF
>TRBJ1-2|NA|TRBV7-2|NA
TGTGCCAGCAGGGATACAGGGCACAATGGCTACACCTTC
CASRDTGHNGYTF
>TRBJ1-1|NA|TRBV2|NA
TGTGCCAGCAGGATGGGGGGCAGGGGAACTGAAGCTTTCTTT
CASRMGGRGTEAFF
>TRBJ1-2|TRBD1|TRBV2|few
TGTGCCAGCAGCGCGGGACAGGGTCGCGGCTACACCTTC
CASSAGQGRGYTF
>TRBJ1-4|TRBD1|TRBV29-1|NA
TGCAGCGTTAGACAGGGTGCAACTAATGAAAAACTGTTTTTT
CSVRQGATNEKLFF
>TRBJ2-5|TRBD1|TRBV4-1|NA
TGCGCCAGCAGCCAAGCGACAGGGCAAGAGACCCAGTACTTC
CASSQATGQETQYF
>TRBJ2-5|NA|TRBV5-1|many
TGCGCCAGCAGCTGGAACCCGGGGGCTAAAGAGACCCAGTACTTC
CASSWNPGAKETQYF
>TRBJ2-5|NA|TRBV6-2/TRBV6-3|many
TGTGCCAGCAGTTACCTCCAGGGGGGGGAGACCCAGTACTTC
CASSYLQGGETQYF
>TRBJ2-5|NA|TRBV20-1|NA
TGCAGTGCTAGACCTTGGGGGACCCAGTACTTC
CSARPWGTQYF
>TRBJ1-2|TRBD1|TRBV5-1|few
TGCGCCAGCAGCTTGCCCCGACAGGGGGCTTTACAACGGCATGGCTACACCTTC
CASSLPRQGALQRHGYTF
>TRBJ2-5|NA|TRBV15|many
TGTGCCACCAGCAGAGATTTGGAGACCCAGTACTTC
CATSRDLETQYF
>TRBJ2-3|NA|TRBV5-1|NA
TGCGCCAGCAGCAGAACCCGGGCGGTAAGCACAGATACGCAGTATTTT
CASSRTRAVSTDTQYF
>TRBJ2-1|NA|TRBV20-1|few
TGCAGTGCATCGCTAGCTCCGATTTACAATGAGCAGTTCTTC
CSASLAPIYNEQFF
>TRBJ2-2|NA|TRBV12-3/TRBV12-4|few
TGTGCCAGCAGTTTAAGCCGGGCCGGGGAGCTGTTTTTT
CASSLSRAGELFF
>TRBJ2-3|NA|TRBV7-2|many
TGTGCCAGCAGCCGACTAGGAAGCACAGATACGCAGTATTTT
CASSRLGSTDTQYF
>TRBJ2-1|TRBD1|TRBV10-3|few
TGTGCCATCAGTGAGTCCGGGACAGGGGGGGATGAGCAGTTCTTC
CAISESGTGGDEQFF
>TRBJ2-2|NA|TRBV5-1|NA
TGCGCCAGCAGCCTGACCGCTCGACGGGCCACCGGGGAGCTGTTTTTT
CASSLTARRATGELFF
>TRBJ2-1|TRBD2|TRBV5-1|NA
TGCGCCAGCAGCTTGGTTGGGACTAGCGGGTCTGGCGCCTACAATGAGCAGTTCTTC
CASSLVGTSGSGAYNEQFF
>TRBJ1-2|NA|TRBV4-2|few
TGTGCCAGCAGCCCCCATCCAGAAGGGCAGGAGGGCTACACCTTC
CASSPHPEGQEGYTF
>TRBJ1-2|NA|TRBV5-5|few
TGTGCCAGCAGCTCAGGCCTCTATGGCTACACCTTC
CASSSGLYGYTF
>TRBJ2-5|NA|TRBV20-1|many
TGCAGTGCTACGTGGGTTGAAGAGACCCAGTACTTC
CSATWVEETQYF